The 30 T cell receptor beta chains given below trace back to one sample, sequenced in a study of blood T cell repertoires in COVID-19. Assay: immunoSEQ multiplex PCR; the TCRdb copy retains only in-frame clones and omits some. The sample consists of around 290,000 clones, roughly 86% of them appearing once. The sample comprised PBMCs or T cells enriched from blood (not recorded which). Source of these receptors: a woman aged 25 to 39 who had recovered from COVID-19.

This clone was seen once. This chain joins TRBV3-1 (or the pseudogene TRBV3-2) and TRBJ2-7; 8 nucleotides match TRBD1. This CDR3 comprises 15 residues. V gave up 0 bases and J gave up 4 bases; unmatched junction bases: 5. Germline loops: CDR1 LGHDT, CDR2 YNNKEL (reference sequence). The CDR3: CASSQDGQGRYEQYF. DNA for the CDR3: TGTGCCAGCAGCCAAGACGGACAGGGAAGATACGAGCAGTACTTC.

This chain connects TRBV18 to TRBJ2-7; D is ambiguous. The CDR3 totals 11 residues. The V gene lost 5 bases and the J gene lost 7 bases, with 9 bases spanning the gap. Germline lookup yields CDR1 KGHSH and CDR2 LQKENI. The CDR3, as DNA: TGTGCCAGCTCAGTGGTCGGTGAGCAGTACTTC. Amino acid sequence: CASSVVGEQYF. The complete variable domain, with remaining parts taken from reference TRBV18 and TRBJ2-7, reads NAGVMQNPRHLVRRRGQEARLRCSPMKGHSHVYWYRQLPEEGLKFMVYLQKENIIDESGMPKERFSAEFPKEGPSILRIQQVVRGDSAAYFCASSVVGEQYFGPGTRLTVT.

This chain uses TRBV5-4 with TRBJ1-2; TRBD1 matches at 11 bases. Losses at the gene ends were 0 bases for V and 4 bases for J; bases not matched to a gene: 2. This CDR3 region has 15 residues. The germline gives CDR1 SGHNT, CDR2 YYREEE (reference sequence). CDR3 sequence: CASSLAGQGAYGYTF. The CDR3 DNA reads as TGTGCCAGCAGCTTGGCTGGACAGGGGGCCTATGGCTACACCTTC.

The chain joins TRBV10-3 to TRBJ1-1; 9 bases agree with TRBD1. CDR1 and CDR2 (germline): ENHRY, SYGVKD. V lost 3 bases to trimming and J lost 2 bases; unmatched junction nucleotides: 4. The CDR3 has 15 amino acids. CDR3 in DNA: TGTGCCATCAGTGACATTACAGGGGGCAACACTGAAGCTTTCTTT. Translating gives CAISDITGGNTEAFF.

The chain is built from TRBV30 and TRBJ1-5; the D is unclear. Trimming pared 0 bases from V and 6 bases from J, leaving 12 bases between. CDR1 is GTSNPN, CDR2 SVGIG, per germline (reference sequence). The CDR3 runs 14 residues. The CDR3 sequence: CAWSVLMFGQPQHF. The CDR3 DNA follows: TGTGCCTGGAGTGTCCTAATGTTTGGTCAGCCCCAGCATTTT.

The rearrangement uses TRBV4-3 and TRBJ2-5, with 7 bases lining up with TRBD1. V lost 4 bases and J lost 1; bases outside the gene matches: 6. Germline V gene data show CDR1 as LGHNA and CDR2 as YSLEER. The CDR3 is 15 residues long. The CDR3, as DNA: TGCGCCAGCAGCCCGCTAGGGACAGTCCAAGAGACCCAGTACTTC. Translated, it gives CASSPLGTVQETQYF.

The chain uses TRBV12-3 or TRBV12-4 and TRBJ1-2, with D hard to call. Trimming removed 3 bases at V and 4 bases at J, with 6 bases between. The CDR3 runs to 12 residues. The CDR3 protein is CASSLAVYGYTF. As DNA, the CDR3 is TGTGCCAGCAGTTTGGCAGTCTATGGCTACACCTTC.

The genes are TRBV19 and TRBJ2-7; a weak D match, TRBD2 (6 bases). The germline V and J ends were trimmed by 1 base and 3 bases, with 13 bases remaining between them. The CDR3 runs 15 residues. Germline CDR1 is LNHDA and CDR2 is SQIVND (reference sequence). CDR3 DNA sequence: TGTGCCAGTAGTATAGCCCCGGGGGAAAACTACGAGCAGTACTTC. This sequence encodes CASSIAPGENYEQYF.

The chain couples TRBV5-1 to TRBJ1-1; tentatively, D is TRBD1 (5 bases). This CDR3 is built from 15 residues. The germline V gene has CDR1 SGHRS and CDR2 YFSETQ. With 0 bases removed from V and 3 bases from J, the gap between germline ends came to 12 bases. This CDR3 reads CASSLAEGRDTEAFF. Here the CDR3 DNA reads TGCGCCAGCAGCTTGGCCGAGGGGAGGGACACTGAAGCTTTCTTT.

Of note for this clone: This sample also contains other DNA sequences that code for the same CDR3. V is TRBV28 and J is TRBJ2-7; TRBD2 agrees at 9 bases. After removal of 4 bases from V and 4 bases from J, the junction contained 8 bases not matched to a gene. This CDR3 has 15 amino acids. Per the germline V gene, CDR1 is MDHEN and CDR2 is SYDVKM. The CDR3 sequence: CASSSVAGVSYEQYF. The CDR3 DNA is TGTGCCAGCAGTTCAGTAGCGGGAGTGAGTTACGAGCAGTACTTC.

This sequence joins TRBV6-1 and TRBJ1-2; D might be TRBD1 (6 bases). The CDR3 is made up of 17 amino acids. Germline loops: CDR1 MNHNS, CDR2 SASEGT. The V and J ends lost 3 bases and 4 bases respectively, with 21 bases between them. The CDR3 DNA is TGTGCCAGCAGTGAGTCTTTGGGGGGGGCGCGTAGCTATGGCTACACCTTC. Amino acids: CASSESLGGARSYGYTF.

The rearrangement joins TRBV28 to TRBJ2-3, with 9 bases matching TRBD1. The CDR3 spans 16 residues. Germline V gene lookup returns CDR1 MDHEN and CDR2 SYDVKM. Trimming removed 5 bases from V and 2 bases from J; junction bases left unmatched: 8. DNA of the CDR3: TGTGCCAGCAGTCAGGGACAGGGCGGGTACACAGATACGCAGTATTTT. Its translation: CASSQGQGGYTDTQYF.

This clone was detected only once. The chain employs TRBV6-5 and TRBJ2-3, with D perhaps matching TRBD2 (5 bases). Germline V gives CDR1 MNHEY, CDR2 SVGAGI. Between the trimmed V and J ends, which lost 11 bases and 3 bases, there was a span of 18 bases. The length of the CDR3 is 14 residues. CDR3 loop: CAGSDSRKTDTQYF. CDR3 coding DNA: TGTGCCGGTTCGGACTCGCGAAAGACAGATACGCAGTATTTT.

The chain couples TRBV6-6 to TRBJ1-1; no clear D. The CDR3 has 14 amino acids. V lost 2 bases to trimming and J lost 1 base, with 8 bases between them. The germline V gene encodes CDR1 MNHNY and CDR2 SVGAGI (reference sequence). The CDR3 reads CASSYPNENTEAFF. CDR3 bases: TGTGCCAGCAGTTACCCTAATGAGAACACTGAAGCTTTCTTT.

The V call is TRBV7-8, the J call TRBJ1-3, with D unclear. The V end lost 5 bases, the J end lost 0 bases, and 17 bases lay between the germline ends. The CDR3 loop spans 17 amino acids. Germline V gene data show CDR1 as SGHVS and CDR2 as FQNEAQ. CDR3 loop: CASSQGKAGISGNTIYF. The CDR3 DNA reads TGTGCCAGCAGCCAAGGAAAGGCGGGGATCTCTGGAAACACCATATATTTT.

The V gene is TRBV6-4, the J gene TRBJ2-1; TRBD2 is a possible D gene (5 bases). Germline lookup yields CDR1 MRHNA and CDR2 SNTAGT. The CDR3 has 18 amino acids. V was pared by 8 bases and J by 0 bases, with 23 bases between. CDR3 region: CASAREPLLEGSYNEQFF. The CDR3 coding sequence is TGTGCCAGCGCGCGTGAGCCACTCCTAGAGGGCTCCTACAATGAGCAGTTCTTC.

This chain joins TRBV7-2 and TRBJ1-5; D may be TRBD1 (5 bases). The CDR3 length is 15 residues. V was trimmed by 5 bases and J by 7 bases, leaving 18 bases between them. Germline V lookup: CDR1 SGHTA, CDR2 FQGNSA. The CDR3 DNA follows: TGTGCCAGCAGCCCCCTGGGGGGACCGGGGCAGCCCCAGCATTTT. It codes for CASSPLGGPGQPQHF. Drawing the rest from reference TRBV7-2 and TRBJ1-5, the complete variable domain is GAGVSQSPSNKVTEKGKDVELRCDPISGHTALYWYRQSLGQGLEFLIYFQGNSAPDKSGLPSDRFSAERTGGSVSTLTIQRTQQEDSAVYLCASSPLGGPGQPQHFGDGTRLSIL.

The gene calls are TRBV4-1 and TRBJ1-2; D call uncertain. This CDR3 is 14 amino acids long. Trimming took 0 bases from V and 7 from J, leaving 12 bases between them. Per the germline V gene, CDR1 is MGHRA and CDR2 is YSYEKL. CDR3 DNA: TGCGCCAGCAGCCAAGATCTCAGAGGGCTTGGCTACACCTTC. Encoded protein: CASSQDLRGLGYTF.

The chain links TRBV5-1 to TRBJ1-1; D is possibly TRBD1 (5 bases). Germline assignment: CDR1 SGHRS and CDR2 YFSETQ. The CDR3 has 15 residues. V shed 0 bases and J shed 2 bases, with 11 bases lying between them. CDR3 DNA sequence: TGCGCCAGCAGCTTGGGACAGATAATTAACACTGAAGCTTTCTTT. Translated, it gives CASSLGQIINTEAFF.

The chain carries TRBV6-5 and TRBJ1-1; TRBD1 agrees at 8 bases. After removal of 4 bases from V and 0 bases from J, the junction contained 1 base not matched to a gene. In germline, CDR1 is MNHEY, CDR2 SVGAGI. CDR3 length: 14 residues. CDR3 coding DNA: TGTGCCAGCAGTTGGACAGGGCTGAACACTGAAGCTTTCTTT. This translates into CASSWTGLNTEAFF.

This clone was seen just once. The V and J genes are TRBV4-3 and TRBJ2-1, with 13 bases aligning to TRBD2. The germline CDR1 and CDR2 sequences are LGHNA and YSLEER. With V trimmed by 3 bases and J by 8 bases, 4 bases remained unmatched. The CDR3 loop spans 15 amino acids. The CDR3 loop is CASSQLGLAGDEQFF. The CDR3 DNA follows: TGCGCCAGCAGCCAGTTAGGACTAGCGGGAGATGAGCAGTTCTTC.

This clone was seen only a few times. CDR3 DNA: TGTGCCAGCAGTTACTGGACTAGTAGTCCCGAGCAGTACTTC. It specifies CASSYWTSSPEQYF. The chain joins TRBV6-5 to TRBJ2-7; 7 bases match TRBD2. CDR3 size: 14 residues. V shed 1 base and J 6 bases; nucleotides not matched to a gene: 6. Germline V CDR1 and CDR2: MNHEY, SVGAGI.

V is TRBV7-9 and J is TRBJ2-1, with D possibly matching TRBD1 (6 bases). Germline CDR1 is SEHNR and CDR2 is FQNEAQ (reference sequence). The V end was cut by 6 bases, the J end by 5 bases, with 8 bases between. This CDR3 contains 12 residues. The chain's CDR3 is CASRTGNNEQFF. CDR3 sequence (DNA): TGTGCCAGCAGGACAGGAAACAATGAGCAGTTCTTC.

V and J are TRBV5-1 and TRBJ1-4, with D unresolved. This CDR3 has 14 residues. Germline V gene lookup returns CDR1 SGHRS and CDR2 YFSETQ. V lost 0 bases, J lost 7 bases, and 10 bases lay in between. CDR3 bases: TGCGCCAGCAGCTTGGGGGTAGAGGGTGAAAAACTGTTTTTT. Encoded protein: CASSLGVEGEKLFF.

The CDR3 region is CASSFSTGVGYTF. The CDR3 DNA reads as TGTGCCAGCAGCTTCTCAACAGGGGTTGGCTACACCTTC. This chain joins TRBV7-2 and TRBJ1-2; 7 nucleotides match TRBD1. The CDR3 runs 13 residues. V lost 3 bases, J lost 7 bases, and 5 bases stayed unmatched. The V gene's germline CDR1 is SGHTA and CDR2 FQGNSA.

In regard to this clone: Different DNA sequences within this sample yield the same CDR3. The CDR3 region is CASSPDYSYNEQFF. In nucleotides, the CDR3 is TGCGCCAGCAGCCCCGACTACTCCTACAATGAGCAGTTCTTC. The chain is built from TRBV5-1 and TRBJ2-1; the D gene is possibly TRBD2 (5 bases). V lost 4 bases and J 0 bases, leaving 8 bases between the germline ends. Germline V gene lookup returns CDR1 SGHRS and CDR2 YFSETQ. The CDR3 is 14 amino acids. The full variable domain, completed using reference TRBV5-1 and TRBJ2-1, is KAGVTQTPRYLIKTRGQQVTLSCSPISGHRSVSWYQQTPGQGLQFLFEYFSETQRNKGNFPGRFSGRQFSNSRSEMNVSTLELGDSALYLCASSPDYSYNEQFFGPGTRLTVL.

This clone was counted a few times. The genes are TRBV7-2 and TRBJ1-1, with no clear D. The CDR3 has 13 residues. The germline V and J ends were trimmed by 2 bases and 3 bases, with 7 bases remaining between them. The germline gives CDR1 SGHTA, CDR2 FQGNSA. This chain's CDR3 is CASSLNLDTEAFF. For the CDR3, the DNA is TGTGCCAGCAGCTTAAACTTGGACACTGAAGCTTTCTTT.

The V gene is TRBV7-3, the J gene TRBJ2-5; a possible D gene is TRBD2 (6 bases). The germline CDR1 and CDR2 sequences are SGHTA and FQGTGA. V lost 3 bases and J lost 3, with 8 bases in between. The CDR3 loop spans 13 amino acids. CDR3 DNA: TGTGCCAGCAGCTTGAAGCGGGAAGAGACCCAGTACTTC. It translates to CASSLKREETQYF.

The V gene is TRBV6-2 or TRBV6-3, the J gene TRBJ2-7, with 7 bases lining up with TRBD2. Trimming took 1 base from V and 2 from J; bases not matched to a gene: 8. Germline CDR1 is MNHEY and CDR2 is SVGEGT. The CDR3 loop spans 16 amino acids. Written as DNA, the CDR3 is TGTGCCAGCAGTTACTTGGGACTACAGGCTACCTACGAGCAGTACTTC. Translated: CASSYLGLQATYEQYF.

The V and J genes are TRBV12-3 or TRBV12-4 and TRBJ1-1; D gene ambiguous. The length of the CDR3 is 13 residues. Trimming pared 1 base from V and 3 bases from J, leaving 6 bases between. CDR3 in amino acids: CASSLGRDTEAFF. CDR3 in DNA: TGTGCCAGCAGTTTAGGGCGGGACACTGAAGCTTTCTTT.